The 31 T cell receptor beta chains listed next were all sequenced from one sample in a study of graft-versus-host responses after intestinal transplantation. Profiling relied on immunoSEQ multiplex PCR, and the TCRdb table lists in-frame clones only, not all of them. In the table there are around 49,000 clones, 70% to 90% of which are singletons. Their specific antigens are unknown. The material was unstimulated CD4+ T cells sorted from spleen or lymph node cells, obtained before transplant. The receptors here all came from a human donor who was the organ donor for an intestinal transplant.

The chain has TRBV18 and TRBJ1-2, with 7 bases fitting TRBD1. The CDR3 consists of 17 residues. Trimming took 1 base from V and 2 from J; bases not matched to a gene: 10. The germline V gene has CDR1 KGHSH and CDR2 LQKENI. CDR3 amino acids: CASSPQGQPTINYGYTF. CDR3 in DNA: TGTGCCAGCTCACCACAGGGACAGCCCACGATCAACTATGGCTACACCTTC.

The genes are TRBV7-9 and TRBJ2-7, with 8 bases lining up with TRBD1. The J segment lost 1 base and the V segment lost 4 bases, leaving 6 bases of the junction unmatched. CDR1 SEHNR and CDR2 FQNEAQ come from the germline V gene (reference sequence). The CDR3 is made up of 15 amino acids. CDR3 sequence reads: CASSSGQGGSYEQYF. DNA of the CDR3: TGTGCCAGCAGCTCCGGACAGGGAGGATCCTACGAGCAGTACTTC. Using reference TRBV7-9 and TRBJ2-7 for the parts outside the CDR3, the full variable domain is DTGVSQNPRHKITKRGQNVTFRCDPISEHNRLYWYRQTLGQGPEFLTYFQNEAQLEKSRLLSDRFSAERPKGSFSTLEIQRTEQGDSAMYLCASSSGQGGSYEQYFGPGTRLTVT.

CDR3 bases: TGTGCCAGCAGCTCACCCGGGACAGGGAGCAATCAGCCCCAGCATTTT. Protein: CASSSPGTGSNQPQHF. The rearrangement links TRBV7-8 to TRBJ1-5, with 9 bases lining up with TRBD1. The CDR3 is made up of 16 amino acids. Losses at the gene ends were 4 bases for V and 1 base for J; bases not matched to a gene: 5. Germline V CDR1 and CDR2: SGHVS, FQNEAQ.

V is TRBV7-9 and J is TRBJ1-1; perhaps TRBD1 as D (6 bases). CDR3 size: 13 residues. CDR1 and CDR2 from the germline V gene are SEHNR and FQNEAQ (reference sequence). The V end was cut by 4 bases, the J end by 1 base, with 7 bases between. The CDR3 coding sequence is TGTGCCAGCAGCTCGGGACAGAACACTGAAGCTTTCTTT. Translation gives CASSSGQNTEAFF.

This clone has only a few counts. The V and J genes are TRBV25-1 and TRBJ2-3; D is possibly TRBD2 (6 bases). The CDR3 spans 14 residues. Trimming took 4 bases from V and 7 from J, leaving 15 bases between them. Germline V lookup: CDR1 MGHDK, CDR2 SYGVNS. CDR3 sequence reads: CASSASTSRNTQYF. CDR3 in DNA: TGTGCCAGCAGTGCTTCGACTAGTCGGAATACGCAGTATTTT.

The rearrangement joins TRBV9 to TRBJ2-1; TRBD1 is a possible D gene (6 bases). CDR1 is SGDLS and CDR2 is YYNGEE in the germline V gene. V dropped 3 bases and J dropped 10 bases, with 11 bases sitting between them. CDR3 length: 12 amino acids. DNA for the CDR3: TGTGCCAGCAGCGCTAACCAGGGGGAGCAGTTCTTC. It codes for CASSANQGEQFF.

The chain employs TRBV7-3 and TRBJ2-2; tentative D call: TRBD1 (6 bases). CDR1 SGHTA and CDR2 FQGTGA come from the germline V gene. The CDR3 has 15 residues. V lost 2 bases and J lost 4, with 11 bases in between. The CDR3, as DNA: TGTGCCAGCAGCTTAGGCAGGGGTGTCACCGGGGAGCTGTTTTTT. Protein product: CASSLGRGVTGELFF.

J is TRBJ2-3 and V is TRBV30; TRBD2 might be the D (6 bases). V lost 0 bases, J lost 4 bases, and 14 bases lay in between. The germline V gene encodes CDR1 GTSNPN and CDR2 SVGIG (reference sequence). CDR3 size: 15 residues. CDR3 sequence: CAWSVDLALPDTQYF. For the CDR3, the DNA is TGTGCCTGGAGTGTAGACCTAGCGCTCCCAGATACGCAGTATTTT.

Regarding this clone: Compared with germline, one end of the junction differs, possibly owing to a read error. The same CDR3 can be traced to other DNA sequences in this sample. The chain is built from TRBV5-4 and TRBJ1-2; D might be TRBD1 (6 bases). From germline, CDR1 is SGHNT and CDR2 YYREEE (reference sequence). This CDR3 is built from 14 residues. CDR3 loop: CASRLTGPNYGYTF. For the CDR3, the DNA is TGTGCCAGCAGACTTACAGGGCCTAACTATGGCTATACCTTC.

This rearrangement joins TRBV27 to TRBJ1-1; no firm D call. Trimming removed 5 bases from V and 1 base from J, with 8 bases in between. This CDR3 has 13 residues. Germline V gene sequence: CDR1 MNHEY, CDR2 SMNVEV (reference sequence). Here the CDR3 reads CASSAQANTEAFF. The CDR3 coding sequence is TGTGCCAGCAGTGCTCAGGCGAACACTGAAGCTTTCTTT.

This rearrangement joins TRBV5-1 to TRBJ1-1; D not resolved. The V end was cut by 6 bases, the J end by 1 base, with 13 bases between. Per germline, CDR1 SGHRS and CDR2 YFSETQ. The CDR3 has 14 amino acids. The CDR3: CASTQTLQNTEAFF. DNA for the CDR3: TGCGCCAGCACCCAGACACTTCAGAACACTGAAGCTTTCTTT.

The chain joins TRBV28 to TRBJ2-7, with TRBD2 as a possible D gene (7 bases). The V end was cut by 7 bases, the J end by 4 bases, with 14 bases between. This CDR3 contains 13 residues. Germline-derived CDR1 and CDR2 are MDHEN and SYDVKM. DNA of the CDR3: TGTGCCAGCAATTCAGGGGAGGGGTACGAGCAGTACTTC. Protein sequence: CASNSGEGYEQYF.

The chain joins TRBV12-5 to TRBJ1-1, with D unresolved. Germline CDR1 and CDR2: LGHNT and FRNRAP. V lost 7 bases to trimming and J lost 3 bases, with 9 bases between them. This CDR3 comprises 12 residues. The CDR3 sequence: CASALGDTEAFF. The CDR3 DNA sequence: TGTGCTAGTGCCCTCGGGGACACTGAAGCTTTCTTT.

The V and J genes are TRBV7-2 and TRBJ1-1; 7 nucleotides agree with TRBD1. V lost 6 bases and J lost 6; bases outside the gene matches: 7. CDR3 length: 13 residues. The germline CDR1 and CDR2 sequences are SGHTA and FQGNSA. CDR3 amino acids: CASSPYRGPEAFF. In DNA form, the CDR3 reads TGTGCCAGCAGTCCCTATAGGGGGCCTGAAGCTTTCTTT.

The CDR3 sequence: CASSLGLAGETQYF. CDR3 bases: TGTGCCAGCAGCTTGGGACTAGCGGGAGAGACCCAGTACTTC. The rearrangement joins TRBV5-4 to TRBJ2-5; 10 positions agree with TRBD2. In germline, CDR1 is SGHNT, CDR2 YYREEE (reference sequence). There are 14 residues in the CDR3. Trimming at V came to 0 bases and at J to 4 bases, leaving 0 bases not matched to a gene.

The chain is built from TRBV10-3 and TRBJ1-3, with 9 bases identical to TRBD1. Germline V CDR1 and CDR2: ENHRY, SYGVKD. V trimming: 3 bases; J trimming: 0 bases; junction bases outside the gene matches: 9. The CDR3 is 18 residues long. The CDR3 nucleotides are TGTGCCATCAGTGACCCAGGACAGGGGACCTTCTCTGGAAACACCATATATTTT. As protein: CAISDPGQGTFSGNTIYF.

CDR3 in amino acids: CASRSDRGSTYEQYF. CDR3 DNA: TGTGCCAGCAGATCCGACAGGGGGTCGACCTACGAGCAGTACTTC. The chain links TRBV6-5 to TRBJ2-7, with 9 bases fitting TRBD1. J gave up 2 bases and V 6 bases, and 8 bases lay outside the gene matches. The length of the CDR3 is 15 residues. Germline V lookup: CDR1 MNHEY, CDR2 SVGAGI.

The chain joins TRBV28 to TRBJ1-6; TRBD1 agrees at 7 bases. V lost 1 base to trimming and J lost 8 bases; unmatched junction nucleotides: 8. This CDR3 is built from 16 residues. The germline CDR1 and CDR2 sequences are MDHEN and SYDVKM. The CDR3 here is CASSLSLTGSDSPLHF. For the CDR3, the DNA is TGTGCCAGCAGTTTATCTCTGACAGGGAGCGATTCACCCCTCCACTTT.

This clone was observed once. J is TRBJ2-3 and V is TRBV5-1; 9 bases line up with TRBD2. CDR3 length: 14 amino acids. Trimming took 3 bases from V and 8 from J; bases not matched to a gene: 7. Germline CDR1 and CDR2: SGHRS and YFSETQ. DNA for the CDR3: TGCGCCAGCAGCTCGCAGCGGGAGGTTGGTACGCAGTATTTT. This encodes CASSSQREVGTQYF.

V usage is TRBV5-4 and J usage is TRBJ2-5, with 8 nucleotides matching TRBD2. Losses at the gene ends were 3 bases for V and 5 bases for J; bases not matched to a gene: 12. Germline CDR1 reads SGHNT; CDR2 reads YYREEE (reference sequence). The CDR3 sequence is 16 residues long. The CDR3 region is CASSWGASGRGETQYF. CDR3 sequence (DNA): TGTGCCAGCAGCTGGGGGGCCAGCGGGAGAGGGGAGACCCAGTACTTC.

The V call is TRBV5-6, the J call TRBJ2-3, with D possibly TRBD1 on 6 matching bases. This CDR3 has 16 residues. Looked up from germline, CDR1 is SGHDT and CDR2 is YYEEEE. Deletions cut 4 bases from V and 1 base from J, with 16 bases between. The CDR3 protein is CASSTPRGGGTDTQYF. For the CDR3, the DNA is TGTGCCAGCAGCACCCCTCGAGGGGGAGGCACAGATACGCAGTATTTT.

V and J are TRBV5-4 and TRBJ1-2; D perhaps matches TRBD1 (5 bases). The CDR3 runs to 15 residues. V was clipped by 0 bases and J by 7 bases, with 16 bases between them. Germline CDR1 SGHNT, CDR2 YYREEE (reference sequence). The CDR3 loop reads CASSLVSQGFSGYTF. CDR3 DNA: TGTGCCAGCAGCTTGGTATCTCAGGGTTTCTCTGGCTACACCTTC.

V and J are TRBV28 and TRBJ2-7, with a weak D call TRBD2 (5 bases). Trimming left V 3 bases short and J 5 bases short, with 17 bases between. This CDR3 spans 15 amino acids. The V gene's germline CDR1 is MDHEN and CDR2 SYDVKM. The chain's CDR3 is CASSLARGYWDEQYF. The CDR3 bases are TGTGCCAGCAGTTTGGCCCGGGGTTATTGGGACGAGCAGTACTTC.

V gene TRBV5-1 combines with J gene TRBJ1-4, with D hard to call. CDR3 length: 14 residues. CDR1 SGHRS and CDR2 YFSETQ come from the germline V gene. Trimming shortened V by 2 bases and J by 8 bases, and 13 bases separated the two germline ends. For the CDR3, the DNA is TGCGCCAGCAGCTTAGGAGGGTCGGACGAAAAACTGTTTTTT. This sequence encodes CASSLGGSDEKLFF.

The genes are TRBV27 and TRBJ1-6, with 9 bases that match TRBD1. Per germline, CDR1 MNHEY and CDR2 SMNVEV (reference sequence). The CDR3 extends over 16 amino acids. J lost 6 bases, V lost 8 bases, and 11 bases had no gene match. DNA for the CDR3: TGTGCCAGCTCACTTTCGGACAGGGGATTTAATTCACCCCTCCACTTT. Encoded protein: CASSLSDRGFNSPLHF.

Concerning this clone: Other DNA sequences in the sample encode the same CDR3. This chain uses TRBV5-5 with TRBJ1-4; D uncertain. The V gene's germline CDR1 is SGHKS and CDR2 YYEKEE (reference sequence). Trimming removed 2 bases at V and 4 bases at J, with 3 bases between. This CDR3 region has 12 residues. The CDR3 loop reads CASSFLNEKLFF. Here the CDR3 DNA reads TGTGCCAGCAGCTTCCTTAATGAAAAACTGTTTTTT.

The chain links TRBV10-2 to TRBJ1-5, with D maybe TRBD1 (5 bases). The CDR3 loop spans 13 amino acids. Germline lookup yields CDR1 WSHSY and CDR2 SAAADI. Trimming took 5 bases from V and 3 from J, leaving 8 bases between them. The CDR3 nucleotides read TGCGCCAGCAGTTCGGGGGACAATCAGCCCCAGCATTTT. Protein sequence: CASSSGDNQPQHF.

With regard to this clone: The junction shows a germline mismatch at one end, possibly a read error. V and J are TRBV19 and TRBJ1-1; the match to TRBD1 covers 7 bases. The length of the CDR3 is 14 residues. The germline CDR1 and CDR2 sequences are LNHDA and SQIVND (reference sequence). CDR3 sequence: CTSSVMTGRGDAFF. As DNA, the CDR3 is TGTACCAGTAGTGTCATGACAGGGCGAGGTGACGCTTTCTTT.

The chain uses TRBV28 and TRBJ2-7; 11 bases fit TRBD1. CDR1 is MDHEN and CDR2 is SYDVKM in the germline V gene. This CDR3 is 17 amino acids long. J gave up 2 bases and V 6 bases, and 12 bases lay outside the gene matches. CDR3 DNA: TGTGCCAGCAGCTGGACAGGGGGCCGGCCCAGGGCCTACGAGCAGTACTTC. The encoded protein is CASSWTGGRPRAYEQYF.

The V gene is TRBV5-1, the J gene TRBJ2-3, with D possibly matching TRBD1 (6 bases). V lost 2 bases to trimming and J lost 1 base, with 11 bases between them. The CDR3 spans 15 residues. The germline V gene has CDR1 SGHRS and CDR2 YFSETQ. The CDR3 protein is CASSLGGVGTDTQYF. The CDR3 coding sequence is TGCGCCAGCAGCTTAGGGGGTGTAGGCACAGATACGCAGTATTTT.

The chain combines TRBV6-6 with TRBJ2-5; D is possibly TRBD1 (5 bases). Trimming left V 7 bases short and J 5 bases short, with 17 bases between. Germline values: CDR1 MNHNY, CDR2 SVGAGI (reference sequence). This CDR3 spans 14 amino acids. Written as DNA, the CDR3 is TGTGCCAGCACCCACGGTGGAGCAGGGGAGACCCAGTACTTC. As protein: CASTHGGAGETQYF.